What follows are 28 T cell receptor beta chains derived from one specimen sequenced in a study of blood T cell repertoires in COVID-19. Assay: immunoSEQ multiplex PCR; the TCRdb copy retains only in-frame clones and omits some. Of about 360,000 clones detected, 70% to 90% appear once; the ten largest clones hold 2% to 2.5%. Sequencing was done on a sample of PBMCs or T cells enriched from blood (not recorded which). These receptor sequences come from a woman aged 40 to 50 with acute COVID-19.

V and J are TRBV5-1 and TRBJ2-7; 10 bases match TRBD1. The CDR3 is 16 residues long. V dropped 0 bases and J dropped 5; count of bases not matched to a gene: 8. Germline CDR1 is SGHRS and CDR2 is YFSETQ. In DNA, the CDR3 is TGCGCCAGCAGCTTGGGATGGACAGGGGGTGTCGACGAGCAGTACTTC. Translation gives CASSLGWTGGVDEQYF.

To note about this clone: Compared with germline, one end of the junction differs, possibly owing to a read error. The CDR3 nucleotides read TGTGCCGGCCGACCGGGGGGCCGGGACAGGGAAATCTTC. It encodes CAGRPGGRDREIF. The V gene is TRBV7-2, the J gene TRBJ1-2; TRBD1 agrees at 9 bases. Germline V gene lookup returns CDR1 SGHTA and CDR2 FQGNSA. The CDR3 contains 13 residues.

The chain carries TRBV14 and TRBJ2-3; TRBD2 matches at 9 bases. The CDR3 is 17 amino acids. Germline trimming cut 0 bases from V and 2 bases from J; bases unmatched to any gene: 6. Germline values: CDR1 SGHDN, CDR2 FVKESK. The CDR3 sequence: CASSQDSQRGDTDTQYF. The CDR3 DNA follows: TGTGCCAGCAGCCAAGATAGCCAGCGGGGGGACACAGATACGCAGTATTTT.

The V and J genes are TRBV30 and TRBJ2-3; TRBD2 might be the D (5 bases). With 5 bases removed from V and 1 base from J, the gap between germline ends came to 13 bases. Germline V CDR1 and CDR2: GTSNPN, SVGIG (reference sequence). The CDR3 runs 14 residues. The CDR3 spells CAWSAGRGTDTQYF. The CDR3 bases are TGTGCCTGGTCCGCCGGGCGGGGCACAGATACGCAGTATTTT. The whole variable domain, filled in from reference TRBV30 and TRBJ2-3, reads SQTIHQWPATLVQPVGSPLSLECTVEGTSNPNLYWYRQAAGRGLQLLFYSVGIGQISSEVPQNLSASRPQDRQFILSSKKLLLSDSGFYLCAWSAGRGTDTQYFGPGTRLTVL.

This rearrangement joins TRBV7-6 to TRBJ2-3; the D is unclear. V lost 5 bases and J lost 1, with 7 bases in between. CDR3 length equals 13 residues. CDR1 SGHVS and CDR2 FNYEAQ come from the germline V gene. The CDR3 DNA reads TGTGCCAGCAGCAACTCGCGCACAGATACGCAGTATTTT. It translates to CASSNSRTDTQYF.

The CDR3 spells CASSLTENTEAFF. The DNA of the CDR3 is TGTGCCAGCAGTTTAACAGAGAACACTGAAGCTTTCTTT. J is TRBJ1-1 and V is TRBV6-5; D ambiguous. The CDR3 has 13 residues. Germline V gene data show CDR1 as MNHEY and CDR2 as SVGAGI. The V and J ends lost 4 bases and 1 base respectively, with 7 bases between them.

The rearrangement joins TRBV6-6 to TRBJ2-5; 8 bases fit TRBD1. The J call is in doubt because the DNA end fits TRBJ2-7 better. The CDR3 has 16 residues. CDR1 is MNHNY and CDR2 is SVGAGI in the germline V gene (reference sequence). Here the CDR3 reads CASSGEDRGRAYEQYF. DNA for the CDR3: TGTGCCAGCAGTGGAGAAGACAGGGGAAGGGCCTACGAGCAGTACTTC.

V is TRBV30 and J is TRBJ2-7; 7 bases are shared with TRBD1. V shed 5 bases, J shed 6 bases, and the junction held 7 bases outside the gene matches. Germline values: CDR1 GTSNPN, CDR2 SVGIG (reference sequence). The length of the CDR3 is 12 residues. In DNA, the CDR3 is TGTGCCTGGTCCAGGGGGTTTAGCGAGCAGTACTTC. Translated, it gives CAWSRGFSEQYF.

The rearrangement uses TRBV3-1 (or the pseudogene TRBV3-2) and TRBJ1-3; D unclear. CDR3 length equals 13 residues. V shed 4 bases and J shed 0 bases, with 4 bases lying between them. Per the germline V gene, CDR1 is LGHDT and CDR2 is YNNKEL (reference sequence). CDR3 loop: CASSPVSGNTIYF. In nucleotides, the CDR3 is TGTGCCAGCAGCCCAGTCTCTGGAAACACCATATATTTT.

This sequence joins TRBV10-2 and TRBJ1-5; D gene unclear. The CDR3 length is 13 residues. V lost 8 bases and J lost 1, with 9 bases in between. Per germline, CDR1 WSHSY and CDR2 SAAADI. CDR3 DNA: TGCGCCAGCCAGGAACTCAGCAATCAGCCCCAGCATTTT. Translating gives CASQELSNQPQHF.

This chain links TRBV9 with TRBJ2-7; 9 bases map to TRBD2. The J segment lost 7 bases and the V segment lost 0 bases, leaving 8 bases of the junction unmatched. Germline V lookup: CDR1 SGDLS, CDR2 YYNGEE. The CDR3 runs 15 residues. CDR3 sequence reads: CASSVDGAGGGEQYF. CDR3 DNA: TGTGCCAGCAGCGTAGATGGAGCGGGGGGAGGGGAGCAGTACTTC.

The V call is TRBV7-2, the J call TRBJ2-5; D uncertain. In germline, CDR1 is SGHTA, CDR2 FQGNSA. The CDR3 loop spans 13 amino acids. V shed 1 base and J shed 2 bases, with 5 bases lying between them. For the CDR3, the DNA is TGTGCCAGCAGCTTAGTCTTACAAGAGACCCAGTACTTC. It specifies CASSLVLQETQYF.

This clone occurred a few times. The chain recombines TRBV19 with TRBJ1-1; 10 nucleotides line up with TRBD1. CDR1 and CDR2 from the germline V gene are LNHDA and SQIVND (reference sequence). V was pared by 3 bases and J by 5 bases, with 6 bases of the junction left unmatched. This CDR3 spans 15 amino acids. CDR3 sequence: CASSIWTGGNTEAFF. CDR3 coding DNA: TGTGCCAGTAGTATCTGGACAGGGGGAAATACTGAAGCTTTCTTT.

The chain has TRBV19 and TRBJ2-7; 9 bases line up with TRBD1. The CDR3 is 15 amino acids. V lost 3 bases to trimming and J lost 5 bases; unmatched junction nucleotides: 8. Germline-derived CDR1 and CDR2 are LNHDA and SQIVND (reference sequence). The CDR3 is CASSITGTGFNEQYF. The CDR3, as DNA: TGTGCCAGTAGTATCACCGGGACAGGGTTCAACGAGCAGTACTTC.

J is TRBJ2-1 and V is TRBV6-1, with D tentatively TRBD1 (6 bases). V lost 2 bases and J lost 1, with 6 bases in between. Germline V lookup: CDR1 MNHNS, CDR2 SASEGT. The CDR3 sequence is 14 residues long. CDR3 coding DNA: TGTGCCAGCAGTGAAAGGGGGTCCTACAATGAGCAGTTCTTC. Protein product: CASSERGSYNEQFF.

The CDR3, as DNA: TGTGCCACCAGCAGAAATTCCCGACAGGCCGGGGAGCTGTTTTTT. This translates into CATSRNSRQAGELFF. This sequence joins TRBV15 and TRBJ2-2; D possibly corresponds to TRBD1 (6 bases). Trimming pared 2 bases from V and 6 bases from J, leaving 13 bases between. Germline lookup yields CDR1 LNHNV and CDR2 YYDKDF (reference sequence). This CDR3 is built from 15 residues.

The chain has TRBV28 and TRBJ1-2, with a weak D call TRBD1 (6 bases). Per germline, CDR1 MDHEN and CDR2 SYDVKM. This CDR3 has 16 amino acids. V lost 2 bases, J lost 0 bases, and 13 bases lay in between. Here the CDR3 reads CASSLGGFTSNYGYTF. The CDR3 coding sequence is TGTGCCAGCAGTTTAGGGGGCTTTACTTCTAACTATGGCTACACCTTC.

V is TRBV5-4 and J is TRBJ1-1; the match to TRBD1 covers 9 bases. V lost 4 bases, J lost 6 bases, and 7 bases stayed unmatched. The CDR3 is 14 amino acids. CDR1 is SGHNT, CDR2 YYREEE, per germline (reference sequence). CDR3 sequence (DNA): TGTGCCAGCAGCCCTGACAGGGGGAGGGCTGAAGCTTTCTTT. This encodes CASSPDRGRAEAFF.

This chain joins TRBV19 and TRBJ1-1; TRBD1 might be the D (5 bases). V lost 3 bases and J lost 4, with 18 bases in between. The CDR3 totals 16 residues. Germline V CDR1 and CDR2: LNHDA, SQIVND (reference sequence). The CDR3 DNA is TGTGCCAGTAGTATGTTGGAAAACCGCCAGGGCACTGAAGCTTTCTTT. This codes for CASSMLENRQGTEAFF.

CDR3 amino acids: CAWNILSGNTIYF. CDR3 nucleotides: TGTGCCTGGAACATTCTTTCTGGAAACACCATATATTTT. The V and J genes are TRBV30 and TRBJ1-3; D unclear. CDR3 size: 13 residues. Trimming left V 4 bases short and J 1 base short, with 8 bases between. The germline V gene has CDR1 GTSNPN and CDR2 SVGIG (reference sequence).

This clone was picked up a small number of times. V gene TRBV3-1 (or the pseudogene TRBV3-2) combines with J gene TRBJ2-1, with TRBD2 matching 12 bases. CDR1 is LGHDT and CDR2 is YNNKEL in the germline V gene (reference sequence). The CDR3 totals 13 residues. With 4 bases clipped from V and 12 bases from J, the junction kept 4 bases outside the gene matches. The CDR3 here is CASSPTSGGPQFF. CDR3 DNA sequence: TGTGCCAGCAGCCCCACTAGCGGGGGGCCGCAGTTCTTC.

V gene TRBV6-1 combines with J gene TRBJ1-2, with 8 bases that match TRBD1. Per the germline V gene, CDR1 is MNHNS and CDR2 is SASEGT. The length of the CDR3 is 13 residues. Trimming removed 2 bases from V and 12 bases from J; junction bases left unmatched: 8. CDR3: CASSEWGQARNTF. CDR3 sequence (DNA): TGTGCCAGCAGTGAATGGGGACAGGCCCGCAACACCTTC.

The chain links TRBV24-1 to TRBJ1-1; D is undetermined. The CDR3 is 11 residues long. Germline values: CDR1 KGHDR, CDR2 SFDVKD. The V and J ends lost 6 bases and 4 bases respectively, with 5 bases between them. The CDR3 reads CATSSGTEAFF. Written as DNA, the CDR3 is TGTGCCACCAGTTCCGGCACTGAAGCTTTCTTT.

This chain links TRBV6-5 with TRBJ1-6; D possibly corresponds to TRBD1 (5 bases). CDR1 MNHEY and CDR2 SVGAGI come from the germline V gene. The V end was cut by 6 bases, the J end by 9 bases, with 18 bases between. This CDR3 comprises 15 residues. DNA for the CDR3: TGTGCCAGCAGCAAAAAAATACGGGGGGGTTCACCCCTCCACTTT. It is translated as CASSKKIRGGSPLHF.

V gene TRBV7-2 combines with J gene TRBJ1-4, with unresolved D. This CDR3 has 15 amino acids. The germline CDR1 and CDR2 sequences are SGHTA and FQGNSA. Between the trimmed V and J ends, which lost 3 bases and 4 bases, there was a span of 12 bases. For the CDR3, the DNA is TGTGCCAGCAGCTTGTACGGACTGCTTAATGAAAAACTGTTTTTT. Its translation: CASSLYGLLNEKLFF.

This chain joins TRBV6-5 and TRBJ1-1; D is uncertain. The CDR3 spans 13 residues. CDR1 MNHEY and CDR2 SVGAGI come from the germline V gene. The germline V and J ends were trimmed by 6 bases and 4 bases, with 12 bases remaining between them. DNA of the CDR3: TGTGCCAGCAGACTTACAACAGCCACTGAAGCTTTCTTT. This translates into CASRLTTATEAFF.

This chain connects TRBV9 to TRBJ2-7; D gene unclear. Germline V CDR1 and CDR2: SGDLS, YYNGEE. Trimming removed 3 bases at V and 5 bases at J, with 6 bases between. This CDR3 has 11 amino acids. For the CDR3, the DNA is TGTGCCAGCAGCGCCCCAGACGAGCAGTACTTC. Amino acids: CASSAPDEQYF.

V gene TRBV11-2 combines with J gene TRBJ2-2, with 7 positions matching TRBD2. This CDR3 spans 16 amino acids. Germline trimming cut 5 bases from V and 0 bases from J; bases unmatched to any gene: 6. Germline V gives CDR1 SGHAT, CDR2 FQNNGV. DNA of the CDR3: TGTGCCAGCAGCCCCCACCGGGGGGCGAACACCGGGGAGCTGTTTTTT. Translation: CASSPHRGANTGELFF.